The 7 T cell receptor beta chains below were found in one sample sequenced in a study of blood T cell repertoires in COVID-19. Using immunoSEQ multiplex PCR, the repertoire was profiled, and TCRdb retains in-frame clones only, with some absent. The sample comprises over 300,000 clones, around nine tenths of which are singletons, and approximately 5% rests with the top ten. Sequencing used PBMCs or T cells enriched from blood (not recorded which). These receptors originate from a woman in her twenties or thirties who had recovered from COVID-19.

The rearrangement uses TRBV4-1 and TRBJ1-1; 7 positions agree with TRBD1. CDR1 and CDR2 (germline): MGHRA, YSYEKL. After removal of 2 bases from V and 5 bases from J, the junction contained 8 bases not matched to a gene. The CDR3 sequence is 15 residues long. The CDR3 sequence is CASSQSVAGGTEAFF. DNA of the CDR3: TGCGCCAGCAGCCAATCAGTGGCAGGGGGGACTGAAGCTTTCTTT.

The chain combines TRBV6-6 with TRBJ1-2, with D possibly being TRBD1 (5 bases). The CDR3 spans 16 residues. Per the germline V gene, CDR1 is MNHNY and CDR2 is SVGAGI (reference sequence). Deletions cut 0 bases from V and 6 bases from J, with 17 bases between. The CDR3: CASSYSATGAVDGYTF. As DNA, the CDR3 is TGTGCCAGCAGTTACTCGGCAACAGGCGCCGTCGATGGCTACACCTTC.

The gene calls are TRBV4-2 and TRBJ1-4; D is undetermined. V dropped 1 base and J dropped 0 bases, with 12 bases sitting between them. CDR3 size: 17 residues. Per germline, CDR1 LGHNA and CDR2 YNFKEQ. The CDR3 region is CASSQVGRNPTNEKLFF. CDR3 DNA sequence: TGTGCCAGCAGCCAAGTTGGCAGGAACCCAACTAATGAAAAACTGTTTTTT.

This sequence joins TRBV10-2 and TRBJ1-2; D possibly corresponds to TRBD1 (6 bases). The CDR3 sequence is 15 residues long. V was clipped by 8 bases and J by 5 bases, with 21 bases between them. CDR1 is WSHSY, CDR2 SAAADI, per germline. The CDR3 region is CASQLDRSGWYGYTF. CDR3 in DNA: TGCGCCAGCCAACTCGACAGGTCGGGTTGGTATGGCTACACCTTC.

The chain is built from TRBV6-2 or TRBV6-3 and TRBJ1-2, with 7 bases matching TRBD1. The CDR3 extends over 15 amino acids. Germline V gene sequence: CDR1 MNHEY, CDR2 SVGEGT. The trim removed 2 bases at V and 4 bases at J, leaving 7 bases unmatched. CDR3 amino acids: CASSYPDREIYGYTF. Here the CDR3 DNA reads TGTGCCAGCAGTTACCCCGACAGGGAGATCTATGGCTACACCTTC.

The sample holds one count of this clone. The J gene is TRBJ2-5, the V gene TRBV19; 8 bases fit TRBD2. The CDR3 spans 18 residues. With V trimmed by 0 bases and J by 2 bases, 11 bases remained unmatched. Germline V gene lookup returns CDR1 LNHDA and CDR2 SQIVND (reference sequence). The CDR3 is CASSIDGAGALQQETQYF. The DNA for the CDR3 is TGTGCCAGTAGTATAGATGGAGCGGGGGCCCTTCAACAAGAGACCCAGTACTTC.

The chain joins TRBV6-6 to TRBJ2-3; no clear D gene. V lost 7 bases and J 4 bases, leaving 9 bases between the germline ends. This CDR3 is built from 12 residues. CDR1 MNHNY and CDR2 SVGAGI come from the germline V gene (reference sequence). The CDR3 DNA follows: TGTGCCAGCATGTCGGGTCCAGATACGCAGTATTTT. This translates into CASMSGPDTQYF.